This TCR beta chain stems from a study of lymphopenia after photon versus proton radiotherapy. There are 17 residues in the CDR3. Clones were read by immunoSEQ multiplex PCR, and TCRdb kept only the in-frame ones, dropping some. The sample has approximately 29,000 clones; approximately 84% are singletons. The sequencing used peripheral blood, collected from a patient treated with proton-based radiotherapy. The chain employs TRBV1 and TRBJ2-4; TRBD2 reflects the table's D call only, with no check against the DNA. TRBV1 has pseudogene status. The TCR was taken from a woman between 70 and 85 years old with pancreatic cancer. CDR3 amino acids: CTSSQEGWGGRKNIQYF. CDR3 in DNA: TGCACCAGCAGCCAAGAAGGTTGGGGCGGGAGAAAAAACATTCAGTACTTC.